One T cell receptor beta chain is described in this entry. This sample stems from a study of blood T cell repertoires in COVID-19. On the study more broadly: From T cells, B-cell-depleted T cells, or PBMCs came the material, which was cDNA or gDNA.

Authors' methods: Amplification of reference gene primers was used by the study to estimate nucleated cell counts. Sequencing used immunoSEQ multiplex PCR; TCRdb keeps in-frame clones, though not all of them. The V and J calls and clone size were taken over from that table, and D and trimming were inferred from the DNA. The sample holds roughly 100,000 clones; around nine tenths are singletons and the top ten take around a sixth. V was clipped by 7 bases and J by 5 bases, with 14 bases between them. The CDR3 is 14 residues long. CDR1 and CDR2 (germline): MNHNY, SVGAGI (reference sequence). The rearrangement uses TRBV6-6 and TRBJ1-4; tentatively, D is TRBD1 (5 bases). This TCR came from a woman older than 75 with acute or convalescent COVID-19. Source material: peripheral blood. The CDR3 DNA reads TGTGCCAGCACTACCGGCGGGGGAAATGAAAAACTGTTTTTT. It is translated as CASTTGGGNEKLFF.